The 5 T cell receptor beta chains presented below share a single source sample, sequenced in a study of memory CD4+ T cells and cytomegalovirus serostatus. Here immunoSEQ multiplex PCR was the method, and the copy in TCRdb shows in-frame clones only, minus some. The sample holds under 55,000 clones, 60% to 85% seen once. Single viable CD3+CD4+CD8-CD45RO+ cells were sorted as the memory CD4+ T cells. The sample comprised memory CD4+ T cells from blood. Every receptor here comes from an adult in good health and CMV-seropositive.

The DNA of the CDR3 is TGTGCCAGCAGCTTAGCTCCCAACACTGAAGCTTTCTTT. This encodes CASSLAPNTEAFF. The chain is built from TRBV7-2 and TRBJ1-1; D is ambiguous. Trimming took off 0 bases at V and 2 bases at J, with 4 bases between the two ends. In germline, CDR1 is SGHTA, CDR2 FQGNSA. This CDR3 has 13 residues.

The chain carries TRBV5-1 and TRBJ1-3; D gene ambiguous. Germline loops: CDR1 SGHRS, CDR2 YFSETQ. The CDR3 has 13 amino acids. V was clipped by 1 base and J by 0 bases, with 2 bases between them. The CDR3 reads CASSLFSGNTIYF. In nucleotides, the CDR3 is TGCGCCAGCAGCTTGTTCTCTGGAAACACCATATATTTT.

This clone was seen a few times. The V and J genes are TRBV28 and TRBJ2-2, with TRBD1 identical over 9 bases. Trimming at V came to 3 bases and at J to 1 base, leaving 12 bases not matched to a gene. The CDR3 extends over 19 amino acids. The germline gives CDR1 MDHEN, CDR2 SYDVKM. Written as DNA, the CDR3 is TGTGCCAGCAGTTTGAGTCTCTACCGGGACAGGGTGAACACCGGGGAGCTGTTTTTT. Translated: CASSLSLYRDRVNTGELFF. The full variable domain, completed using reference TRBV28 and TRBJ2-2, is DVKVTQSSRYLVKRTGEKVFLECVQDMDHENMFWYRQDPGLGLRLIYFSYDVKMKEKGDIPEGYSVSREKKERFSLILESASTNQTSMYLCASSLSLYRDRVNTGELFFGEGSRLTVL.

V gene TRBV10-3 combines with J gene TRBJ1-1; D is perhaps TRBD1 (5 bases). V shed 6 bases and J shed 0 bases, with 26 bases lying between them. This CDR3 has 19 amino acids. Germline CDR1 is ENHRY and CDR2 is SYGVKD. CDR3 coding DNA: TGTGCCATCAGGACGGGACGGCCGAACACCGATGCTTTGAACACTGAAGCTTTCTTT. This encodes CAIRTGRPNTDALNTEAFF.

This chain uses TRBV27 with TRBJ2-7, with 7 bases identical to TRBD1. The V and J ends lost 6 bases and 4 bases, in that order; junction bases with no gene match: 12. The CDR3 has 15 residues. Germline assignment: CDR1 MNHEY and CDR2 SMNVEV (reference sequence). The CDR3 is CASSRTGTAKYEQYF. Here the CDR3 DNA reads TGTGCCAGCAGCCGCACCGGGACAGCAAAATACGAGCAGTACTTC.